This T cell receptor beta chain was identified during a study of liver allograft versus peripheral blood T cells. Background on the study: Repertoires of T cell receptors in transplanted livers were compared with recipients' peripheral blood repertoires.

As for this clonotype: Its antigen is as yet unknown.

One entry per CDR3 protein, called by TCRdb with MiXCR from the reads. This repertoire shows roughly 15,000 distinct CDR3 sequences, 20% found once; its top ten account for under 7%. This CDR3 has 15 residues. Trimming removed 4 bases from V and 9 bases from J; junction bases left unmatched: 9. Germline V lookup: CDR1 LNHDA, CDR2 SQIVND (reference sequence). Findings and caveats of the study: Peripheral blood reportedly held T cell receptor repertoires that differed from those inside liver allografts.

The source is a human patient who had a liver transplant. Among the T cells, some may be from the graft donor. The rearrangement joins TRBV19 to TRBJ1-1, with TRBD1 matching 12 bases. The DNA for the CDR3 is TGTGCCAGTAGTACACCGGGACAGGGGGCCTTGCAAGCTTTCTTT. Its translation is CASSTPGQGALQAFF.